This is a list of T cell receptor beta chains from one sample in a study of T cell responses to AZD1222 COVID-19 vaccine. Only in-frame clones appear in the TCRdb table, and some are missing; sequencing was by immunoSEQ multiplex PCR. The sample has about 140,000 clones, 92% seen once. Sequenced here: peripheral blood, sampled on day 0 of AZD1222 vaccination. The receptor source for this set is an adult in good health. Each CDR3 is given with its conserved first and last residue. The D gene is left open where the match is weak. Some rows mark clone size as missing; the rest say once, few, many or name a class of expanded clone.

>TRBV5-4|once|TRBD2|TRBJ2-2
CASSPLAGGNTGELFF
TGTGCCAGCAGCCCCCTAGCGGGAGGGAACACCGGGGAGCTGTTTTTT
>TRBV6-5|.|.|TRBJ1-4
CASSHRTATNEKLFF
TGTGCCAGCAGCCACAGGACAGCAACTAATGAAAAACTGTTTTTT
>TRBV2|.|.|TRBJ2-3
CASSEGSISTDTQYF
TGTGCCAGCAGTGAAGGCTCCATTAGCACAGATACGCAGTATTTT
>TRBV6-1|.|.|TRBJ1-5
CASSDHAQPQHF
TGTGCCAGCAGTGACCACGCTCAGCCCCAGCATTTT
>TRBV6-5|.|.|TRBJ2-1
CASSNQVYANEQFF
TGTGCCAGCAGTAACCAGGTTTACGCGAATGAGCAGTTCTTC
>TRBV6-4|.|.|TRBJ2-2
CASSDSGRTNTGELFF
TGTGCCAGCAGTGACTCTGGGAGGACAAACACCGGGGAGCTGTTTTTT
>TRBV7-3|.|.|TRBJ2-2
CASSSDPTGELFF
TGTGCCAGCAGCTCCGACCCTACCGGGGAGCTGTTTTTT
>TRBV11-2|once|.|TRBJ1-1
CASSRVNTEAFF
TGTGCCAGCAGCAGGGTTAACACTGAAGCTTTCTTT
>TRBV21-1|.|.|TRBJ2-1
CASSLTSGRSGGGRDEQFF
TGTGCCAGCAGCCTAACTAGCGGGAGAAGTGGGGGTGGTAGGGATGAGCAGTTCTTC
>TRBV14|.|.|TRBJ1-3
CASSLRGSGNTIYF
TGTGCCAGCAGTCTTAGGGGCTCTGGAAACACCATATATTTT
>TRBV10-2|.|TRBD2|TRBJ2-7
CASSPEISGGVTGEQYF
TGCGCCAGCAGCCCCGAGATTAGCGGGGGCGTGACTGGCGAGCAGTACTTC
>TRBV19|.|.|TRBJ1-5
CASSMGGQPQHF
TGTGCCAGTAGTATGGGAGGTCAGCCCCAGCATTTT
>TRBV11-2|.|.|TRBJ1-1
CASSLTGYTEAFF
TGTGCCAGCAGCCTCACAGGGTACACTGAAGCTTTCTTT
>TRBV27|.|.|TRBJ1-5
CASSLSGFHQPQHF
TGTGCCAGCAGTTTATCAGGGTTCCATCAGCCCCAGCATTTT
>TRBV5-1|.|.|TRBJ1-1
CASSSDGRNTEAFF
TGCGCCAGCAGCTCAGATGGACGGAACACTGAAGCTTTCTTT
>TRBV20-1|.|.|TRBJ1-5
CSASATRNQPQHF
TGCAGTGCTAGTGCCACCCGCAATCAGCCCCAGCATTTT
>TRBV18|.|.|TRBJ1-2
CASSPLIRGTSNYGYTF
TGTGCCAGCTCACCCTTAATCCGGGGGACATCAAACTATGGCTACACCTTC
>TRBV13|once|.|TRBJ1-2
CASSLVGAGYTF
TGTGCCAGCAGCTTAGTGGGGGCTGGCTACACCTTC
>TRBV29-1|.|.|TRBJ2-3
CSVDRGAGTDTQYF
TGCAGCGTTGATAGGGGGGCAGGCACAGATACGCAGTATTTT
>TRBV28|.|.|TRBJ1-5
CASSLYPLSLSNQPQHF
TGTGCCAGCAGTTTATATCCCCTGAGTCTTAGCAATCAGCCCCAGCATTTT
>TRBV19|.|TRBD2|TRBJ2-1
CASSMGLGSYNEQFF
TGTGCCAGTAGTATGGGACTAGGCTCCTACAATGAGCAGTTCTTC
>TRBV15|.|.|TRBJ2-7
CATSRDAQSYYEQYF
TGTGCCACCAGCAGAGACGCACAGTCCTACTACGAGCAGTACTTC
>TRBV7-9|.|TRBD1|TRBJ1-1
CASSHGPGQGKDTEAFF
TGTGCCAGCAGCCACGGGCCGGGACAGGGCAAAGACACTGAAGCTTTCTTT
>TRBV7-8|.|TRBD1|TRBJ1-2
CASSSGGSYGYTF
TGTGCCAGCAGCTCAGGGGGAAGCTATGGCTACACCTTC
>TRBV13|.|TRBD1|TRBJ1-2
CASSSQTGYGYTF
TGTGCCAGCAGCTCCCAGACAGGGTATGGCTACACCTTC
>TRBV5-1|.|.|TRBJ2-6
CASSFGLSSGANVLTF
TGCGCCAGCAGCTTTGGACTGAGCTCTGGGGCCAACGTCCTGACTTTC
>TRBV5-8|.|.|TRBJ2-1
CASSWNNEQFF
TGTGCCAGCAGCTGGAACAATGAGCAGTTCTTC
>TRBV14|.|.|TRBJ1-1
CASSLIRGTEAFF
TGTGCCAGCAGCCTGATTAGGGGCACTGAAGCTTTCTTT
>TRBV7-2|.|.|TRBJ1-5
CASSDQGWYNNQPQHF
TGTGCCAGCAGCGACCAGGGGTGGTATAACAATCAGCCCCAGCATTTT
>TRBV5-1|.|TRBD2|TRBJ2-3
CASNTGLAGGPGTDTQYF
TGCGCCAGCAATACCGGACTAGCGGGAGGGCCTGGGACAGATACGCAGTATTTT
>TRBV27|.|.|TRBJ1-2
CASRGYGYYGYTF
TGTGCCAGCAGAGGGTATGGCTACTATGGCTACACCTTC
>TRBV6-1|.|.|TRBJ1-5
CASSEAHRYSNQPQHF
TGTGCCAGCAGTGAAGCGCACCGGTATAGCAATCAGCCCCAGCATTTT
>TRBV6-5|.|.|TRBJ2-7
CASKRAGAYEQYF
TGTGCCAGTAAGAGGGCAGGAGCCTACGAGCAGTACTTC
>TRBV27|few|TRBD1|TRBJ1-2
CASSATGGYGYTF
TGTGCCAGCAGTGCCACAGGGGGCTATGGCTACACCTTC
>TRBV15|.|.|TRBJ1-1
CATSRGPRVKVGTEAFF
TGTGCCACCAGCAGAGGCCCCCGGGTAAAGGTCGGCACTGAAGCTTTCTTT
>TRBV7-9|.|TRBD2|TRBJ2-1
CASSLPPSGGVLNEQFF
TGTGCCAGCAGCTTACCTCCTAGCGGGGGAGTGTTGAATGAGCAGTTCTTC
>TRBV29-1|.|TRBD2|TRBJ2-3
CSVGTSGSMAVTDTQYF
TGCAGCGTTGGGACTAGCGGGAGTATGGCAGTCACAGATACGCAGTATTTT
>TRBV19|.|.|TRBJ2-7
CASSKVGWLNEQYF
TGTGCCAGTTCCAAAGTGGGGTGGCTAAACGAGCAGTACTTC
>TRBV29-1|.|.|TRBJ2-7
CSVRGGSSYEQYF
TGCAGCGTTCGGGGCGGCTCCTCCTACGAGCAGTACTTC
>TRBV30|.|.|TRBJ1-2
CAGDWGYTF
TGTGCTGGGGACTGGGGCTACACCTTC
>TRBV25-1|.|TRBD1|TRBJ1-2
CASRRQGEAYGYTF
TGTGCCAGCAGAAGACAGGGGGAAGCCTATGGCTACACCTTC
>TRBV4-1|.|.|TRBJ1-2
CASSQPQGSYTF
TGCGCCAGCAGCCAACCCCAGGGAAGCTACACCTTC
>TRBV27|.|TRBD1|TRBJ1-5
CASNPTGRNQPQHF
TGTGCCAGCAATCCGACAGGGCGGAATCAGCCCCAGCATTTT
>TRBV5-5|.|TRBD1|TRBJ1-2
CASSWGTGLGGYTF
TGTGCCAGCAGCTGGGGGACAGGGCTGGGTGGCTACACCTTC
>TRBV7-9|.|.|TRBJ1-3
CASSRDGGSGNTIYF
TGTGCCAGCAGCCGGGACGGGGGCTCTGGAAACACCATATATTTT
>TRBV7-2|.|TRBD1|TRBJ1-6
CASSLALFTGDYNSPLHF
TGTGCCAGCAGCTTAGCGCTATTCACAGGGGACTATAATTCACCCCTCCACTTT
>TRBV3-1/TRBV3-2|.|.|TRBJ2-7
CASSQIPGARLEQYF
TGTGCCAGCAGCCAGATCCCCGGGGCGAGGCTCGAGCAGTACTTC
>TRBV2|.|.|TRBJ1-1
CASTGQGRGEAFF
TGTGCCAGCACGGGCCAGGGTCGGGGGGAAGCTTTCTTT
>TRBV6-4|.|.|TRBJ1-2
CASSDSRRGNGYTF
TGTGCCAGCAGTGACTCGAGGAGAGGGAATGGCTACACCTTC
>TRBV27|.|TRBD1|TRBJ2-1
CASSRAGTGSLEQFF
TGTGCCAGCAGCCGCGCCGGGACAGGGAGTCTTGAGCAGTTCTTC
>TRBV6-2/TRBV6-3|.|.|TRBJ2-1
CASSYRPAESYNEQFF
TGTGCCAGCAGTTATCGCCCTGCGGAATCCTACAATGAGCAGTTCTTC
>TRBV5-5|.|.|TRBJ2-5
CASSLLAGVETQYF
TGTGCCAGCAGCTTGTTGGCAGGGGTAGAGACCCAGTACTTC
>TRBV2|.|TRBD2|TRBJ2-1
CASSEASGRYNNEQFF
TGTGCCAGCAGTGAGGCTAGCGGGAGGTATAACAATGAGCAGTTCTTC
>TRBV11-2|.|TRBD2|TRBJ2-3
CASRRLAGNTQYF
TGTGCCAGCCGCCGACTAGCGGGCAATACGCAGTATTTT
>TRBV5-6|.|.|TRBJ2-3
CASSFGADWRPQYF
TGTGCCAGCAGCTTCGGAGCAGACTGGAGGCCGCAGTATTTT
>TRBV5-1|.|TRBD1|TRBJ2-5
CASSEQGQETQYF
TGCGCCAGCAGCGAACAGGGGCAAGAGACCCAGTACTTC
>TRBV7-9|.|TRBD1|TRBJ1-5
CASSPGQGNNQPQHF
TGTGCCAGCAGCCCGGGACAGGGGAACAATCAGCCCCAGCATTTT
>TRBV30|.|TRBD1|TRBJ2-7
CAWSGQMGQGAYEQYF
TGTGCCTGGAGTGGGCAAATGGGACAGGGGGCTTACGAGCAGTACTTC
>TRBV30|.|TRBD1|TRBJ2-3
CACESGGRDTQYF
TGTGCCTGCGAATCAGGGGGCAGGGATACGCAGTATTTT
>TRBV11-2|.|TRBD1|TRBJ2-5
CASSSPGGKTQYF
TGTGCCAGCAGCTCCCCAGGGGGTAAGACCCAGTACTTC